This paragraph reports one TCR beta chain. Which antigen it targets is not known. Per-base qualities were not stored, and no clone one base away is much larger. The sample belongs to a study of beta chain features in type 1 diabetes (dated by TCRdb to the late 2010s). For context, the study as a whole: Mean age, gender distribution, total cell number and subset yield did not differ between patients and healthy donors. A total of about 100,000,000 sorted cells were examined across all samples, and RNA yield correlated strongly with the number of cells per subset. In the study, TCRB repertoires of sorted circulating CD4+ T cell subsets from recently diagnosed type 1 diabetes patients were compared with those of matched healthy donors. Regulatory and stem cell-like memory subsets were obtained from only 8 patients and about 8 healthy donors, while naive and central memory subsets were obtained from all 30 or so donors. Beyond this particular receptor, the publication reports: Type 1 diabetes patients showed a moderate but significant shortening of TCRB CDR3 length in all four CD4+ subsets. Naive, central memory and regulatory TCRB repertoires appeared more similar among patients than among healthy donors. PCR might favor shorter templates, but patient and control samples were amplified and corrected together, so any skew would affect both groups equally. At VDJ recombination sites, type 1 diabetes patients had fewer insertions and more deleted nucleotides, which implies abnormalities in thymic rearrangement. HLA sub-analyses involved small numbers of individuals, so any influence of HLA type on TCRB rearrangement remained unresolved. Sequencing cDNA rather than genomic DNA could over-represent highly expressing activated cells, although activation and CD3 levels did not differ between groups.

The entire amount of isolated RNA was reverse transcribed using the High Capacity cDNA Reverse Transcription Kit, so the sequenced TCRB transcripts were expressed ones. Deep immunoSEQ sequencing was performed on naive, central memory and regulatory T cell samples, with an average of roughly 3.3 million total reads per sample. Sorted cells were lysed in RLT buffer and RNA was extracted with DNase-treated RNeasy Micro or Mini kits, depending on cell number. To prevent cross-contamination, every cell subset was processed on its own, while patient and healthy donor samples were processed together. The immunoSEQ multiplex PCR was used to amplify TCRB sequences from cDNA, yielding 87-bp fragments that span the CDR3 region. Sequencing of the amplicons was done on the Illumina HiSeq platform. In the original analysis: Synthetic template baselines were used to correct PCR bias computationally, reads within Hamming distance 2 were collapsed together, and singletons that could not be merged were discarded. Reads were aligned against IMGT to assign V, D and J genes, CDR3 length and insertions or deletions at six rearrangement sites. Clonotype counts were normalized to sorted cell number within each subset before computing true diversity and Gini coefficients with the tcR R package. The overlap coefficient, calculated on TCRB nucleotide sequences, was used to measure repertoire sharing. As a proxy for the pre-selection repertoire, out-of-frame TCRB sequences from naive cells were analyzed. The table was pulled from immuneACCESS by TCRdb, which kept in-frame rearrangements only. Such tables lose some clones; where checked, under half of the loss comes from unresolved V genes, and the rest has no known cause. For V, J and clone size, that table is used; D and trimming come from the DNA. The sample contains around 430,000 clones, 30% of them found a single time. The ten top clones hold roughly 0.06% of the sample.

From the cysteine up to the phenylalanine, the CDR3 has a length of 15 residues. Just CDR3 DNA is preserved here, 45 bases in frame from base 1. CDR1 and CDR2 are drawn from the germline V gene: SGHTA, FQGNSA. V is cut back by 4 bases and J by 3 bases, with 6 bases in the junction unmatched. A single peripheral blood draw of around 120 mL on average was collected from each donor into heparinised tubes. Naive, central memory, regulatory and stem cell-like memory CD4+ T cells were sorted on a BD FACSAria II using a panel including CD45RO, CCR7, CD25, CD127, CD95 and CD27. Every sorted population had a purity above 95%. PBMCs were isolated right away by Lymphoprep density gradient centrifugation and were stained directly, without culture. To minimize batch effects, samples were stained and sorted in pairs, one healthy donor with one patient per experiment.

The source material was naive CD4+ T cells from blood. This specimen's cell subset or site label, interpreted: true naive CD4+ T cells. The rearranged segments are TRBV7-2 and TRBJ2-3, with 8 middle bases fitting TRBD1. This sequence originates from a man younger than 35 in good health. At the DNA level, the sequence is TGTGCCAGCAGCTACACGGACAGGGTAACAGATACGCAGTATTTT. Its protein is CASSYTDRVTDTQYF.